The entry that follows covers one T cell receptor beta chain sequence. Its antigen remains unidentified. No base quality values were provided; no much bigger clone lies one nucleotide off. This specimen belongs to a study of cytomegalovirus exposure and HLA in healthy donors (TCRdb year 2017). Looking at the study overall: According to an earlier analysis of a few hundred of the donors, about 179 million T cells yielded roughly 110 million unique TCR beta sequences and 250 to 350 Gb of sequence data. The number of typed donors differed by locus: about 620-630 for A, B, C, DRB1 and DQB1; 522 for DQA1; 606 for DPA1; and some 470 for DPB1. To predict cytomegalovirus infection status, the study brought together high-throughput TCR immunosequencing, statistical association of individual TCRs with disease status, and machine learning. A later analysis re-examined previously published TCR beta repertoires from just over 650 donors and added high-resolution HLA genotyping to investigate patterns of TCR occurrence. Among the roughly 410 genotyped donors, roughly 80% belonged to the genetic ancestry cluster associated with self-reported Caucasian donors. A later genetic analysis took genome-wide SNP genotypes for about 55% of the roughly 700 donors and used that subset as a discovery cohort. Rather than using new phenotypic data, the later analysis identified candidate immune exposures from TCR beta sequences and from how often those sequences occurred across donors. Along with the approximately 670-subject first cohort, a separate validation cohort of over a hundred different subjects was used. Class I and class II HLA loci were covered by the typing at four-digit resolution. On average, around 240,000 unique TCR beta nucleotide sequences were sequenced per donor among 398 genotyped donors of the cohort, with about 19% of those sequences being non-productive. Alongside the repertoire data, information on donor age, sex, ethnicity and CMV serostatus was compiled. Every repertoire in the discovery cohort had been generated on one and the same sequencing platform. The study aimed to test whether signatures of past pathogen exposure could be identified by cataloging public T cell receptors. Using immunosequencing, the study profiled T cell repertoires from some 670 subjects and related those repertoires to cytomegalovirus serostatus. Roughly 300 gigabases of sequencing data and tens of millions of unique TCR sequences were included in an early release covering about 700 HLA-typed donors. An earlier analysis of roughly 580 of the donors used high-throughput TCR beta sequencing to judge whether each TCR beta V gene segment behaved as functional or pseudogenic. Because of strong linkage in the cohort, four to six DR-DQ haplotypes were treated as single units for association and clustering. The paper as a whole reports these results and caveats: Correlated functional status among segregating V segments might be attributable to linkage disequilibrium, but an unknown experimental factor could not be ruled out. In a later analysis, TCR association rates were found to vary across HLA loci, with the most associated TCRs seen for DRB1 alleles and the fewest for HLA-C alleles. According to a later genetic analysis, donors in an Asian-associated ancestry cluster had fewer N-insertions in productive TCRs than the approximately 670-donor mean. Because some donors lacked HLA typing at each locus, the association tests relied only on the typed subset. An earlier analysis of approximately 570 of the donors showed that most TCR beta V segments appeared in productive rearrangements either about 87% or about 30% of the time, which broadly matched IMGT annotations. Specific HLA alleles were associated with 15,000 to 20,000 TCR beta sequences at a false discovery rate of 0.05 in a later analysis. Immune exposure information for the cohort was limited to CMV serostatus. A further reported finding was that TCR beta sequences accurately predicted the HLA-A and HLA-B alleles for most subjects in the first cohort. The presence/absence analyses assumed that sequencing depth was roughly uniform across donors, and that assumption may not be true. A cluster of highly shared sequence variants was judged likely to be a technical artifact of the sequencing pipeline. In this cohort, only TCR beta chains were sequenced, and detectable features were limited by the absence of alpha or paired-chain data. The study gave a list of under 200 TCR beta chains associated with cytomegalovirus. In both the original and validation cohorts, the classifier was reported to diagnose cytomegalovirus status with high specificity and sensitivity. Several of the top co-occurrence clusters appeared to be linked to parvovirus B19, influenza, CMV and Epstein-Barr virus, according to a later analysis. V-gene and J-gene trimming of TCR beta chains was associated with a missense DCLRE1C variant in a later genetic analysis, and the association was replicated in an independent cohort. Across donors, most TCR sequences were observed very rarely, whereas some public TCRs were present in many individuals. A later analysis found that HLA-associated TCR beta chains were more clonally expanded and had lower generation probabilities than equally common non-associated chains. A later analysis found that most CMV-associated TCR beta chains appeared HLA-restricted, with HLA associations seemingly driven largely by CMV exposure. When HLA alleles, especially DR and DQ, strongly co-occurred, TCR associations were difficult to assign to individual alleles. It was suggested by the authors that the approach could potentially be generalized to other disease states and immunological phenotypes. Fewer than 20 rarely observed V segments, including chromosome 9 orphons, were excluded from the earlier analysis of some 590 of the donors because counts were too low. In vitro tests confirmed that a few of the cytomegalovirus-associated TCR beta chains recognize cytomegalovirus antigens.

The cohort was made up of approximately 670 healthy bone marrow donors. All cohort members were sampled while nominally healthy, although unrecorded immune exposures were likely present. The donor was CMV seronegative and was included in the group of a few hundred seronegative cohort members. A peripheral blood sample was provided by each donor, and peripheral blood mononuclear cells were used for TCR beta sequencing. Genomic DNA was extracted from the blood cell samples with the Qiagen DNeasy Blood Extraction Kit. The receptor library was made with the immunoSEQ multiplex PCR assay. For the multiplex PCR, a mixture combining 60 forward primers for TCR Vbeta segments and 13 reverse primers for TCR Jbeta segments was used. Amplification of the CDR3 region of rearranged TCR beta genes was performed with a multiplex PCR assay on genomic DNA. The amplified TCR beta libraries were sequenced on the Illumina HiSeq System as 87-base-pair reads. The study's processing was this. Across the 670 or so repertoires, a later analysis counted 75 million to 90 million unique TCR beta chains, roughly 11 million of which were shared by at least two donors. A nearest-neighbor algorithm error-corrected the raw reads and collapsed the reads into unique sequences, merging closely related sequences to remove PCR and sequencing errors. CDR3 sequences were aligned to IMGT reference sequences to assign V, D and J gene segments. For a sequence to be retained, at least a six-nucleotide match to both a V gene segment and a J gene segment was required. A rearrangement was called productive if the CDR3 had no stop codons and remained in frame with V and J, and every other rearrangement was called non-productive. Following IMGT convention, CDR3 was defined as the stretch from the second conserved V-encoded cysteine up to the conserved J-encoded phenylalanine. In an earlier analysis of just under 600 of the donors, sequences lacking an unambiguous match to a single V gene segment were excluded. An earlier analysis of approximately 590 of the donors called V segments functional above 56.7% productive rearrangements and segregating when the between-donor standard deviation exceeded 5%. A statistical classification framework was built for diagnosing cytomegalovirus status from the catalog of TCR beta chain sequences. In a later analysis, TCR nucleotide sequences were compared against IMGT/GENE-DB human TR gene sequences so that V and J genes could be assigned. A later analysis assigned CDR3 sequences and most-parsimonious VDJ recombination scenarios with the TCRdist pipeline. In a later analysis, every TCR beta chain was defined by the combination of its CDR3 amino acid sequence and its V-gene family, and reads without a unique V-gene family were dropped. In a later analysis, a few hundred highly shared, low-generation-probability nucleotide sequences were removed to address suspected cross-contamination and a sequencing artifact. In a later analysis, a clonal expansion index for each public chain was calculated from normalized within-repertoire ranks of inferred template counts. In a later analysis, generation probabilities were computed using a VDJ recombination model fitted to out-of-frame rearrangements, and the results were checked against IGoR. In a later analysis, hypergeometric tests were used to score TCR-TCR, TCR-HLA and TCR-CMV co-occurrence, with a repertoire-size bias correction applied to TCR pairs. In a later analysis, false discovery rates were estimated by permuting HLA or CMV assignments 20 times. In a later analysis, co-occurring TCRs were grouped using DBSCAN, with TCRdist sequence similarity added in when clustering inside HLA-allele-positive subsets. Repertoires with fewer than 30,000 or more than 120,000 public chains, plus five repertoires with anomalous nucleotide sharing, were excluded from co-occurrence clustering. This is the immuneACCESS table as TCRdb keeps it, with only in-frame sequences that have V and J called. A part of the clones is gone; compared with another copy, unresolved V genes explain less than half, and the rest is unexplained. Clone size and V and J calls were adopted from that table, with D and trimming inferred from the DNA. The table for this sample lists more than 130,000 clones; approximately 80% of them were counted only once. The biggest ten clones account for about 5% of the sample.

This TCR came from a male donor in good health and CMV-seronegative. Sequenced: PBMCs.

The DNA sequence is as follows: TGTGCCAGCAGGAGGACAGGCATGAACACTGAAGCTTTCTTT. This gives the protein CASRRTGMNTEAFF. This sequence uses TRBV25-1 and TRBJ1-1, with 7 bases in between that match TRBD1. V is cut back by 6 bases and J by 0 bases, with 4 bases in the junction unmatched. The germline V gene specifies MGHDK as CDR1 and SYGVNS as CDR2. The CDR3 has 14 amino acids, counting the end cysteine and phenylalanine. CDR3 DNA is the only sequence kept; it has 42 bases, read in frame from the first base.